Following are 14 T cell receptor beta chains from one sample sequenced in a study of post-analysis software for immune sequencing data. For these receptors, no antigen is known. Tagging with unique molecular identifiers was a feature of the TCR beta cDNA libraries. TCRdb itself ran the PCR reads through MiXCR, one entry per CDR3 protein. The data show roughly 650,000 distinct CDR3 sequences, 59% seen once. General observations from the study: Relative to controls, patients had a few TRBV segments at higher frequency, with TRBV5-6, TRBV5-1 and TRBV20-1 among these.

The sample was blood. Receptors were obtained from a girl under 10 years old with multiple sclerosis.

This clonotype was counted between two and nine times. The chain is built from TRBV11-2 and TRBJ1-2; 7 nucleotides match TRBD1. Germline V gene sequence: CDR1 SGHAT, CDR2 FQNNGV. This CDR3 has 14 residues. V lost 5 bases, J lost 1 base, and 4 bases stayed unmatched. The CDR3 is CASSTQGYNYGYTF. The CDR3 DNA is TGTGCCAGCAGCACACAGGGGTATAACTATGGCTACACCTTC. The full variable domain, with the rest looked up from reference TRBV11-2 and TRBJ1-2, is EAGVAQSPRYKIIEKRQSVAFWCNPISGHATLYWYQQILGQGPKLLIQFQNNGVVDDSQLPKDRFSAERLKGVDSTLKIQPAKLEDSAVYLCASSTQGYNYGYTFGSGTRLTVV.

The table lists this clonotype with a few counts. This chain links TRBV6-2 or TRBV6-3 with TRBJ2-1; perhaps D is TRBD1 or TRBD2 (5 bases each). The CDR3 length is 13 residues. Germline V CDR1 and CDR2: MNHEY, SVGEGT. The V and J ends lost 6 bases and 9 bases respectively, with 15 bases between them. CDR3 DNA sequence: TGTGCCAGCAGCTGGGACCCCGGGTTTGAGCAGTTCTTC. Its translation is CASSWDPGFEQFF.

This chain links TRBV11-2 with TRBJ2-2, with 8 nucleotides matching TRBD2. With 3 bases clipped from V and 7 bases from J, the junction kept 7 bases outside the gene matches. This CDR3 contains 15 residues. Germline CDR1 SGHAT, CDR2 FQNNGV. The CDR3 sequence is CASSFGISGIGELFF. Here the CDR3 DNA reads TGTGCCAGCAGCTTCGGGATTAGCGGGATCGGGGAGCTGTTTTTT.

This chain links TRBV25-1 with TRBJ1-1; no clear D. CDR1 is MGHDK and CDR2 is SYGVNS in the germline V gene. V was shortened by 7 bases and J by 8 bases, with 17 bases between the two germline ends. The length of the CDR3 is 13 residues. The CDR3 loop is CASKEATEVEAFF. DNA of the CDR3: TGTGCCAGCAAGGAGGCCACGGAAGTGGAAGCTTTCTTT.

This chain connects TRBV29-1 to TRBJ2-1; no clear D gene. There are 14 residues in the CDR3. Germline V gene sequence: CDR1 SQVTM, CDR2 ANQGSEA. Trimming stripped 7 bases from V and 0 bases from J, with 13 bases between. Here the CDR3 reads CSGTKGSSYNEQFF. The CDR3 nucleotides are TGCAGCGGGACCAAAGGTAGCTCCTACAATGAGCAGTTCTTC.

The rearrangement joins TRBV6-1 to TRBJ2-1, with a weak D call TRBD2 (5 bases). V was pared by 4 bases and J by 5 bases, with 15 bases between. Germline-derived CDR1 and CDR2 are MNHNS and SASEGT. This CDR3 has 15 amino acids. CDR3 in DNA: TGTGCCAGCAGTGGAGCCGGAGGACCTCACAATGAGCAGTTCTTC. Encoded protein: CASSGAGGPHNEQFF.

This chain joins TRBV4-1 and TRBJ2-1; 10 nucleotides agree with TRBD2. CDR3 length: 17 residues. Per germline, CDR1 MGHRA and CDR2 YSYEKL. With V trimmed by 3 bases and J by 8 bases, 13 bases remained unmatched. The CDR3 protein is CASSQWASGRARDEQFF. The CDR3 region has the DNA TGCGCCAGCAGCCAGTGGGCCAGCGGGAGGGCAAGAGATGAGCAGTTCTTC.

The chain links TRBV20-1 to TRBJ2-3; 7 nucleotides agree with TRBD2. After removal of 6 bases from V and 4 bases from J, the junction contained 10 bases not matched to a gene. From germline, CDR1 is DFQATT and CDR2 SNEGSKA (reference sequence). This CDR3 is built from 14 residues. CDR3 protein: CSAHRLAKPDTQYF. The CDR3 nucleotides are TGCAGTGCCCATCGACTAGCTAAGCCAGATACGCAGTATTTT.

This chain uses TRBV6-5 with TRBJ2-3, with 9 bases identical to TRBD2. CDR1 and CDR2 from the germline V gene are MNHEY and SVGAGI. The J segment lost 5 bases and the V segment lost 5 bases, leaving 14 bases of the junction unmatched. This CDR3 is 17 amino acids long. CDR3 sequence reads: CASSHRGAGGRKDTQYF. The DNA of the CDR3 is TGTGCCAGCAGTCACCGAGGGGCGGGGGGGCGAAAAGATACGCAGTATTTT.

V is TRBV27 and J is TRBJ1-6; D might be TRBD1 (6 bases). Trimming left V 5 bases short and J 7 bases short, with 12 bases between. Germline V gene lookup returns CDR1 MNHEY and CDR2 SMNVEV (reference sequence). There are 14 residues in the CDR3. The CDR3 DNA reads as TGTGCCAGCAGTGTAGGACAGAAGAATTCACCCCTCCACTTT. Amino acids: CASSVGQKNSPLHF.

The chain uses TRBV7-9 and TRBJ2-1, with 8 nucleotides matching TRBD2. The CDR3 runs 13 residues. The V segment lost 7 bases and the J segment 8 bases; nucleotides outside the gene matches: 7. Per germline, CDR1 SEHNR and CDR2 FQNEAQ (reference sequence). The CDR3 nucleotides read TGTGCCAGCATTTCTAGCGGGTGGGATGAGCAGTTCTTC. It specifies CASISSGWDEQFF.

The V call is TRBV6-5, the J call TRBJ2-7, with D possibly matching TRBD2 (6 bases). The CDR3 contains 12 residues. Germline CDR1 MNHEY, CDR2 SVGAGI. The CDR3 protein is CAVVAVKMEQYF. CDR3 in DNA: TGTGCTGTAGTAGCGGTTAAGATGGAGCAGTACTTC.

The genes are TRBV6-1 and TRBJ2-5, with D maybe TRBD2 (6 bases). CDR1 and CDR2 (germline): MNHNS, SASEGT. The length of the CDR3 is 15 residues. V was shortened by 2 bases and J by 5 bases, with 15 bases between the two germline ends. CDR3 in amino acids: CASSEHPGGAETQYF. In nucleotides, the CDR3 is TGTGCCAGCAGTGAACACCCAGGAGGGGCCGAGACCCAGTACTTC.

This clonotype was observed a handful of times. The chain recombines TRBV29-1 with TRBJ2-5, with 9 bases that match TRBD1. The CDR3 contains 16 residues. Germline CDR1 is SQVTM and CDR2 is ANQGSEA. Trimming cost V 3 bases and J 2 bases; bases outside gene matches: 10. CDR3 region: CSVDEMDRGPQETQYF. Written as DNA, the CDR3 is TGCAGCGTTGACGAAATGGACAGGGGCCCACAAGAGACCCAGTACTTC. Using reference TRBV29-1 and TRBJ2-5 for the parts outside the CDR3, the full variable domain is SAVISQKPSRDICQRGTSLTIQCQVDSQVTMMFWYRQQPGQSLTLIATANQGSEATYESGFVIDKFPISRPNLTFSTLTVSNMSPEDSSIYLCSVDEMDRGPQETQYFGPGTRLLVL.